The 15 T cell receptor beta chains below come from one sample, sequenced in a study of blood T cell repertoires in COVID-19. Sequencing used immunoSEQ multiplex PCR; TCRdb keeps in-frame clones, though not all of them. The sample contains about 170,000 clones, 70% to 85% of which appear only once. The sample comprised peripheral blood. Receptor source: a woman of 80 years or more with acute or convalescent COVID-19.

This rearrangement joins TRBV5-1 to TRBJ2-1; D may be TRBD2 (5 bases). The CDR3 consists of 14 residues. With 3 bases removed from V and 7 bases from J, the gap between germline ends came to 14 bases. Germline lookup yields CDR1 SGHRS and CDR2 YFSETQ. The CDR3 loop is CASSSPASGNEQFF. In DNA, the CDR3 is TGCGCCAGCAGCTCCCCAGCTTCGGGGAATGAGCAGTTCTTC.

The chain joins TRBV19 to TRBJ2-1; D is possibly TRBD1 (6 bases). Germline CDR1 LNHDA, CDR2 SQIVND (reference sequence). The germline V and J ends were trimmed by 3 bases and 0 bases, with 15 bases remaining between them. The CDR3 spans 17 residues. The CDR3 reads CASSITGKTDSYNEQFF. The CDR3 DNA reads TGTGCCAGTAGTATCACAGGGAAAACAGACTCCTACAATGAGCAGTTCTTC.

The rearrangement links TRBV14 to TRBJ1-2; D gene uncertain. CDR1 and CDR2 from the germline V gene are SGHDN and FVKESK. Trimming took off 1 base at V and 7 bases at J, with 13 bases between the two ends. This CDR3 comprises 14 residues. The CDR3 region is CASSQVMGGSGYTF. CDR3 DNA sequence: TGTGCCAGCAGCCAAGTGATGGGAGGCAGTGGCTACACCTTC. Full variable domain (remainder filled in from reference TRBV14 and TRBJ1-2): EAGVTQFPSHSVIEKGQTVTLRCDPISGHDNLYWYRRVMGKEIKFLLHFVKESKQDESGMPNNRFLAERTGGTYSTLKVQPAELEDSGVYFCASSQVMGGSGYTFGSGTRLTVV.

In this sample, this clone turned up once. J is TRBJ2-3 and V is TRBV28; weak D call: TRBD1 (5 bases). CDR3 size: 17 residues. Germline lookup yields CDR1 MDHEN and CDR2 SYDVKM. Trimming removed 6 bases at V and 1 base at J, with 20 bases between. The CDR3 DNA reads TGTGCCAGCAGCCCTCAGGGTGGCGGTAGGGGCACAGATACGCAGTATTTT. Amino acid sequence: CASSPQGGGRGTDTQYF.

This sequence joins TRBV2 and TRBJ1-5; 8 positions agree with TRBD1. CDR3 size: 14 residues. Germline CDR1 reads SNHLY; CDR2 reads FYNNEI. Trimming at V came to 6 bases and at J to 5 bases, leaving 6 bases not matched to a gene. Here the CDR3 reads CASRWTGIDQPQHF. The CDR3 nucleotides are TGTGCCAGCAGATGGACAGGGATCGATCAGCCCCAGCATTTT. The variable domain in full, with the rest retrieved from reference TRBV2 and TRBJ1-5, is EPEVTQTPSHQVTQMGQEVILRCVPISNHLYFYWYRQILGQKVEFLVSFYNNEISEKSEIFDDQFSVERPDGSNFTLKIRSTKLEDSAMYFCASRWTGIDQPQHFGDGTRLSIL.

The CDR3 spells CASSLAASLPYNEQFF. CDR3 DNA: TGCGCCAGCAGCTTGGCAGCTAGCTTACCCTACAATGAGCAGTTCTTC. The gene calls are TRBV5-1 and TRBJ2-1, with D tentatively TRBD2 (5 bases). Germline V lookup: CDR1 SGHRS, CDR2 YFSETQ. The CDR3 spans 16 residues. Between the trimmed V and J ends, which lost 0 bases and 2 bases, there was a span of 12 bases.

This chain connects TRBV3-1 (or the pseudogene TRBV3-2) to TRBJ1-2, with TRBD1 identical over 9 bases. In germline, CDR1 is LGHDT, CDR2 YNNKEL (reference sequence). The CDR3 covers 16 residues. V shed 4 bases, J shed 4 bases, and the junction held 10 bases outside the gene matches. CDR3: CASSLGTGNVGYGYTF. CDR3 sequence (DNA): TGTGCCAGCAGCCTTGGGACAGGGAACGTCGGCTATGGCTACACCTTC.

The rearrangement joins TRBV5-1 to TRBJ2-7; 7 nucleotides match TRBD1. The CDR3 runs 15 residues. CDR1 and CDR2 (germline): SGHRS, YFSETQ. The V gene end was trimmed by 1 base and the J gene end by 3 bases; junction bases not matched to a gene: 7. The CDR3 region is CASSLTGATLYEQYF. The CDR3 region has the DNA TGCGCCAGCAGCTTGACAGGGGCGACTCTCTACGAGCAGTACTTC.

The J gene is TRBJ1-1, the V gene TRBV7-2, with 8 bases matching TRBD1. V lost 5 bases, J lost 2 bases, and 7 bases stayed unmatched. The germline V gene encodes CDR1 SGHTA and CDR2 FQGNSA. The CDR3 length is 15 residues. This chain's CDR3 is CASSQGQARNTEAFF. The CDR3 DNA reads TGTGCCAGCAGCCAGGGACAGGCTCGAAACACTGAAGCTTTCTTT.

This chain links TRBV4-3 with TRBJ2-1; D call uncertain. V dropped 0 bases and J dropped 2 bases, with 17 bases sitting between them. The CDR3 sequence is 18 residues long. Germline CDR1 LGHNA, CDR2 YSLEER. The CDR3 reads CASSQESMSTLPYNEQFF. CDR3 in DNA: TGCGCCAGCAGCCAAGAGAGTATGTCCACGCTCCCCTACAATGAGCAGTTCTTC.

A note on this clone: Germline and junction disagree at one end, which may indicate a read error. This CDR3 is CASSFRGRVYDEQFF. The DNA for the CDR3 is TGTGCCAGCAGCTTCAGGGGGCGCGTCTACGATGAGCAGTTCTTC. The V call is TRBV7-2, the J call TRBJ2-1; 8 positions agree with TRBD1. The V gene's germline CDR1 is SGHTA and CDR2 FQGNSA. CDR3 size: 15 residues.

The genes are TRBV18 and TRBJ2-7; 8 bases match TRBD2. There are 14 residues in the CDR3. CDR1 and CDR2 from the germline V gene are KGHSH and LQKENI. With 4 bases clipped from V and 1 base from J, the junction kept 3 bases outside the gene matches. CDR3 coding DNA: TGTGCCAGCTCACAGGCTAGCGGGTCCTACGAGCAGTACTTC. As protein: CASSQASGSYEQYF.

This clone has more than one count but fewer than ten. The rearrangement joins TRBV7-2 to TRBJ2-2; 11 bases agree with TRBD2. The CDR3 is 15 residues long. The J segment lost 6 bases and the V segment lost 5 bases, leaving 5 bases of the junction unmatched. In germline, CDR1 is SGHTA, CDR2 FQGNSA. Written as DNA, the CDR3 is TGTGCCAGCAGCCCTCGGACTAGCGGGCCCGGGGAGCTGTTTTTT. This sequence encodes CASSPRTSGPGELFF.

The chain recombines TRBV18 with TRBJ1-1; D possibly corresponds to TRBD1 (6 bases). The CDR3 has 12 amino acids. Germline V gene sequence: CDR1 KGHSH, CDR2 LQKENI. V was shortened by 8 bases and J by 4 bases, with 11 bases between the two germline ends. Written as DNA, the CDR3 is TGTGCCAGCCAACAGGGTGGCACTGAAGCTTTCTTT. It specifies CASQQGGTEAFF. The full variable domain, rest sourced from reference TRBV18 and TRBJ1-1, is NAGVMQNPRHLVRRRGQEARLRCSPMKGHSHVYWYRQLPEEGLKFMVYLQKENIIDESGMPKERFSAEFPKEGPSILRIQQVVRGDSAAYFCASQQGGTEAFFGQGTRLTVV.

The table lists this clone with a count of one. The sample carries other DNA sequences with the same CDR3. The V gene is TRBV2, the J gene TRBJ2-7; 8 positions match TRBD1. CDR1 is SNHLY, CDR2 FYNNEI, per germline. Trimming cost V 7 bases and J 2 bases; bases outside gene matches: 4. This CDR3 has 13 residues. In DNA, the CDR3 is TGTGCCAGCACTGGACAGGGCCCCTACGAGCAGTACTTC. Protein product: CASTGQGPYEQYF. Full variable domain (remainder filled in from reference TRBV2 and TRBJ2-7): EPEVTQTPSHQVTQMGQEVILRCVPISNHLYFYWYRQILGQKVEFLVSFYNNEISEKSEIFDDQFSVERPDGSNFTLKIRSTKLEDSAMYFCASTGQGPYEQYFGPGTRLTVT.